Given below is one T cell receptor (beta chain) in context. The antigen this receptor binds is unknown. Per-nucleotide qualities are absent, and no much larger clonotype sits a single base away. The sample is drawn from a study of CD8+ T cells in alopecia areata (dated by TCRdb to the late 2010s). Regarding the study in general: Treated patients were enrolled in an open-label pilot trial of oral tofacitinib, 5 to 10 mg twice daily, for moderate-to-severe alopecia areata. Tofacitinib was given for 6 to 18 months, followed by 6 months of follow-up off drug to assess delayed response and recurrence. For the treated patients, the SALT score, which quantifies what percentage of scalp surface area is affected, served as the measure of disease severity. In both human patients and the C3H/HeJ mouse model, the study applied high-throughput TCRbeta sequencing to look at T cell clonal expansion in alopecia areata. On the human side, TCRbeta sequencing was run on scalp tissue and on sorted CD4+ and CD8+ peripheral blood T cells from healthy controls and from alopecia areata patients with either patchy or totalis/universalis disease. Biopsies were taken from tofacitinib-treated patients at baseline and at 4 and 24 weeks of treatment, and a later scalp biopsy was taken in several of the tofacitinib-treated patients. Scalp clonality was compared among normal scalp (n=4), patchy alopecia areata scalp (n=8), and alopecia totalis/universalis scalp (n=8). RNA was obtained with the PAXgene miRNA kit for fixed scalp, the miRNeasy kit for PBMCs, and the RNeasy kit for mouse skin. TCRbeta CDR3 regions were amplified by immunoSEQ multiplex PCR with 35 Vbeta forward and 13 Jbeta reverse primers.

Overall study outcomes, separate from this receptor: The treated cohort was small, with a single nonresponder, so links between baseline CD8+ expansion and response need larger studies. Tofacitinib significantly decreased scalp clonality and the number of expanded CD8+ clones among the top 100 scalp clones. Lesional scalp, especially in alopecia totalis/universalis, showed higher clonality and more expanded CD8+ clones than normal scalp, suggesting antigenic drive. During tofacitinib treatment, many expanded lesional clones remained in scalp and blood, and this persistence may partly explain relapse after treatment is stopped. Unlike mouse skin, where gammadelta T cells dominate, normal human skin contains resident alphabeta T cells that get sequenced too, which complicates analysis of the scalp TCR repertoire. Shared TCR sequences between patients were less evident than in mice, which may be partly attributable to HLA diversity in the patient population.

Libraries were made using the immunoSEQ multiplex PCR assay. To provide template for TCR sequencing, every sample had RNA extracted and reverse transcribed into cDNA. First-strand cDNA was synthesized using SuperScript III with a 2:1 mix of oligo-dT and random hexamers. A synthetic immune receptor repertoire was used to gauge amplification bias, and whatever bias remained was removed computationally. The study's own analysis went as follows. Raw reads were preprocessed to remove errors, and CDR3 was defined according to IMGT conventions as the region from the conserved cysteine to phenylalanine. Clonality was computed as 1 minus the Shannon entropy, with the entropy normalized by log2 of the number of productive unique TCRs. CD4 or CD8 identity of scalp clones was inferred by cross-referencing scalp TCRbeta sequences with sorted blood CD4 and CD8 repertoires. Here the immuneACCESS table is served through TCRdb, limited to in-frame sequences with V and J called. Missing clones are a known gap in these copies; in checked studies unresolved V genes cover under half, and the rest lacks a known reason. D and trimming were read from the DNA, whereas the V and J calls and clone size are those reported in that table. The sample includes 90,000 to 150,000 clones, with 50% to 75% observed a single time. The ten largest clonotypes hold under 35% of the sample.

Reading the germline V gene gives CDR1 SGHNT and CDR2 YENEEA. Relative to germline, V is 4 bases shorter and J is 6 bases shorter, with 10 bases between their ends. Inclusive of the bounding cysteine and phenylalanine, the CDR3 is 12 residues long. Left in the record is the CDR3 DNA by itself, 36 bases read in frame from the first base. The label giving this sample's time point can be read as: less than five weeks on oral tofacitinib. Sample treatment or condition, as interpreted from the label and publication: oral pan-JAK inhibitor, 5-10 mg twice daily. Lesional scalp punch biopsies and peripheral blood were obtained from alopecia areata patients. PBMCs were isolated by density centrifugation and stained for CD3, CD4 and CD8, after which CD4+ and CD8+ T cells were sorted on a FACSAria.

Sample: CD8+ T cells sorted from blood, taken at week 4, from a patient treated with tofacitinib. The V and J genes are TRBV11-3 and TRBJ2-7; no D gene call is confident. This sequence was found in a human donor with alopecia areata. The nucleotides read TGTGCCAGCAGCTCTTTCAGTGGCGAGCAGTACTTC. This is translated as CASSSFSGEQYF.